This T cell receptor beta chain comes out of a study of blood T cell repertoires in COVID-19. The overall study: COVID-19 samples collected from the United States, Italy and Spain covered acute and convalescent phases.

From germline, CDR1 is SGHRS and CDR2 YFSETQ. V was cut by 5 bases and J by 2 bases, with 11 bases left in between. CDR3 length: 14 amino acids. In its sample, this clone was seen once. Produced via immunoSEQ multiplex PCR; TCRdb's table is partial and in-frame only. The repertoire has fewer than 100,000 clones, roughly 87% of them found once; the top ten carry approximately 4.4%. The specimen sequenced was peripheral blood. This chain connects TRBV5-1 to TRBJ2-1; possible D gene TRBD2, 5 bases. This receptor was obtained from a woman older than 75 with acute or convalescent COVID-19. DNA of the CDR3: TGCGCCAGCAGACTCGAGGGCCCCTACAATGAGCAGTTCTTC. It specifies CASRLEGPYNEQFF.